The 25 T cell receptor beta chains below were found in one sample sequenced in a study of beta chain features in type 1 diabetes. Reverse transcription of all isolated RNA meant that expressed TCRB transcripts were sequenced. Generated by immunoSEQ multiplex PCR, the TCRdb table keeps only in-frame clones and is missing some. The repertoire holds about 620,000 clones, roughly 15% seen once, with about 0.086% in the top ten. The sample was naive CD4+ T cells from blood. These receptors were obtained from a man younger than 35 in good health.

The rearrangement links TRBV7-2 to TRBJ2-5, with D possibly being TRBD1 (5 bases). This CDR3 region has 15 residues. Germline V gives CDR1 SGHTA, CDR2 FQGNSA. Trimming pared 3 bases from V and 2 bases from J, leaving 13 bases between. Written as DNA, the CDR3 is TGTGCCAGCAGCTTCCGACAGATTTTACAAGAGACCCAGTACTTC. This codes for CASSFRQILQETQYF.

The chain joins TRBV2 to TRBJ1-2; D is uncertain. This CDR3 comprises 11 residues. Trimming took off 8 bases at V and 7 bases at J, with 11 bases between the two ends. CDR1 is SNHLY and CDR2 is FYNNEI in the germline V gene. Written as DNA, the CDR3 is TGTGCCAGCGTCCGGGTCCGTGGCTACACCTTC. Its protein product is CASVRVRGYTF.

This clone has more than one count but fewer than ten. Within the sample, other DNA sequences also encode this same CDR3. The DNA of the CDR3 is TGTGCCACCCAGGGGAACACAGATACGCAGTATTTT. Its translation: CATQGNTDTQYF. The V gene is TRBV10-3, the J gene TRBJ2-3, with D possibly TRBD1 on 6 matching bases. V lost 10 bases to trimming and J lost 2 bases, with 10 bases between them. The CDR3 covers 12 residues. Germline V gene lookup returns CDR1 ENHRY and CDR2 SYGVKD.

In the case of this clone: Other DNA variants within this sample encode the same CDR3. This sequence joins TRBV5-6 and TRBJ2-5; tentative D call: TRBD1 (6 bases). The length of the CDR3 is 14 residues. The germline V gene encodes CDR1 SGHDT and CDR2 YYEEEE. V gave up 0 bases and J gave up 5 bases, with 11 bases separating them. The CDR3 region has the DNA TGTGCCAGCAGCTTGGTTGGGGGCGGGGAGACCCAGTACTTC. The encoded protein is CASSLVGGGETQYF.

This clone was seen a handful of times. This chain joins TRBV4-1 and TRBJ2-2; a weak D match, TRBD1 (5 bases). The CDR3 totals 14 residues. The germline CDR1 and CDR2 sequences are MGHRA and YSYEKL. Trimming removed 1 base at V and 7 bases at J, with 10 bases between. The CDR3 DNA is TGCGCCAGCAGCCAAGCTCAGGGTAACGGGGAGCTGTTTTTT. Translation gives CASSQAQGNGELFF.

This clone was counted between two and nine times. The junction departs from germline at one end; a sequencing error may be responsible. CDR3 DNA sequence: TGCAGCGTAGAAGGGGTCCTTGGGGGAGGCTACACCTTC. The encoded protein is CSVEGVLGGGYTF. The gene calls are TRBV29-1 and TRBJ1-2; D may be TRBD1 (5 bases). CDR1 is SQVTM and CDR2 is ANQGSEA in the germline V gene. This CDR3 has 13 amino acids. The whole variable domain, filled in from reference TRBV29-1 and TRBJ1-2, reads SAVISQKPSRDICQRGTSLTIQCQVDSQVTMMFWYRQQPGQSLTLIATANQGSEATYESGFVIDKFPISRPNLTFSTLTVSNMSPEDSSIYLCSVEGVLGGGYTFGSGTRLTVV.

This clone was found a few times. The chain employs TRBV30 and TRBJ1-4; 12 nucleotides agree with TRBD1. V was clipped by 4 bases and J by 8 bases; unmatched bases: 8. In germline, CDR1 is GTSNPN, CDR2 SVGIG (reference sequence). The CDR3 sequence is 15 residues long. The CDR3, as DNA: TGTGCCTGGACTCTGGGACAGGGGGCCGGGGAAAAACTGTTTTTT. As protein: CAWTLGQGAGEKLFF.

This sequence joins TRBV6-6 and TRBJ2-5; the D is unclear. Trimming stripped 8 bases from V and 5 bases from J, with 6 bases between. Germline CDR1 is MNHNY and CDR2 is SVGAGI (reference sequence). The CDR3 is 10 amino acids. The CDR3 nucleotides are TGTGCCAGCTTAGGGGAGACCCAGTACTTC. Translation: CASLGETQYF.

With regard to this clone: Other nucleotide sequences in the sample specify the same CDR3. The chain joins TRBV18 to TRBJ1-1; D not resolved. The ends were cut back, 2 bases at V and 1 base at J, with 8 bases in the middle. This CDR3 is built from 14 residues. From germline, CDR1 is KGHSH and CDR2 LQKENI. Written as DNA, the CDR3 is TGTGCCAGCTCACCATCAAGCGGGAACACTGAAGCTTTCTTT. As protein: CASSPSSGNTEAFF. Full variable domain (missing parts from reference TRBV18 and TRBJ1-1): NAGVMQNPRHLVRRRGQEARLRCSPMKGHSHVYWYRQLPEEGLKFMVYLQKENIIDESGMPKERFSAEFPKEGPSILRIQQVVRGDSAAYFCASSPSSGNTEAFFGQGTRLTVV.

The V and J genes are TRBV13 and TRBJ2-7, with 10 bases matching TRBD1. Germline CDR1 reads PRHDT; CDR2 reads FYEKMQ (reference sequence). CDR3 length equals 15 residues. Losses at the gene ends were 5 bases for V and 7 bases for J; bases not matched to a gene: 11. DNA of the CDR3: TGTGCCAGCAGCCCCCCCGACAGGGGGCACCGGGAGCAGTACTTC. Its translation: CASSPPDRGHREQYF.

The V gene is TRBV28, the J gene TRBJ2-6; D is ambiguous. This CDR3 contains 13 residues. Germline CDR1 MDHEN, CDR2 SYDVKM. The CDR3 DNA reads TGTGCTTCCATTCGCGGCGGGGCCAACGTCCTGACTTTC. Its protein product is CASIRGGANVLTF.

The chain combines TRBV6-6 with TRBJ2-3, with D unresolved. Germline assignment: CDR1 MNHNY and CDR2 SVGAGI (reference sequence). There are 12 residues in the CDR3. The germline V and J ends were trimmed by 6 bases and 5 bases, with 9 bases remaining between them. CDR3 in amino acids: CASSIIGDTQYF. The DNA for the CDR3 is TGTGCCAGCAGCATTATTGGAGATACGCAGTATTTT.

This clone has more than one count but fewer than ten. The CDR3 DNA sequence: TGTGCCAGCAGTTTGGTCCCCCCGGGACTAGCAGTACAAGAGACCCAGTACTTC. Translating it yields CASSLVPPGLAVQETQYF. This chain links TRBV28 with TRBJ2-5; TRBD2 aligns across 9 bases. J gave up 2 bases and V 3 bases, and 13 bases lay outside the gene matches. Germline V gene data show CDR1 as MDHEN and CDR2 as SYDVKM. The length of the CDR3 is 18 residues. Supplemented by reference TRBV28 and TRBJ2-5, the full variable domain reads DVKVTQSSRYLVKRTGEKVFLECVQDMDHENMFWYRQDPGLGLRLIYFSYDVKMKEKGDIPEGYSVSREKKERFSLILESASTNQTSMYLCASSLVPPGLAVQETQYFGPGTRLLVL.

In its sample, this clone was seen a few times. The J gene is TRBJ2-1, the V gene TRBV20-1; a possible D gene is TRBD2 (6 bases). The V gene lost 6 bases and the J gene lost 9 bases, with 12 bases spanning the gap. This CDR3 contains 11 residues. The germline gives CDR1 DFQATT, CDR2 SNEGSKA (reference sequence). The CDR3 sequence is CSARLVVEQFF. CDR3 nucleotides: TGCAGTGCAAGACTAGTCGTTGAGCAGTTCTTC.

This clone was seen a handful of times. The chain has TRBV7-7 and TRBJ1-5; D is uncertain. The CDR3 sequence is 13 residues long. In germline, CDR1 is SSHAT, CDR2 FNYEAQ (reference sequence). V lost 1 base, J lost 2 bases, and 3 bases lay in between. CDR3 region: CASSLERNQPQHF. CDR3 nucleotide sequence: TGTGCCAGCAGCTTAGAACGCAATCAGCCCCAGCATTTT. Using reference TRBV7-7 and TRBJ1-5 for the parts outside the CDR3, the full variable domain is GAGVSQSPRYKVTKRGQDVTLRCDPISSHATLYWYQQALGQGPEFLTYFNYEAQPDKSGLPSDRFSAERPEGSISTLTIQRTEQRDSAMYRCASSLERNQPQHFGDGTRLSIL.

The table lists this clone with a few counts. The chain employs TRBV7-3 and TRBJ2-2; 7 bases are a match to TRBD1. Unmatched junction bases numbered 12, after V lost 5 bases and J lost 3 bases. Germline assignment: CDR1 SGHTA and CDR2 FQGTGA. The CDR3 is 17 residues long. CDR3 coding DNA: TGTGCCAGCAGCCCCCTACAGGGGCGGTCCCACACCGGGGAGCTGTTTTTT. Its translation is CASSPLQGRSHTGELFF.

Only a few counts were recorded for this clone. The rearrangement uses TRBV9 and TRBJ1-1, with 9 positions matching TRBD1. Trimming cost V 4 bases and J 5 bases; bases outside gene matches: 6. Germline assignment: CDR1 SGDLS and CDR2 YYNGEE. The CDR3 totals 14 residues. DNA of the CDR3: TGTGCCAGCAGCCCACAGGGGGCAGGGACTGAAGCTTTCTTT. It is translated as CASSPQGAGTEAFF. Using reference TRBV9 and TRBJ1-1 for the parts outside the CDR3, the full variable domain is DSGVTQTPKHLITATGQRVTLRCSPRSGDLSVYWYQQSLDQGLQFLIQYYNGEERAKGNILERFSAQQFPDLHSELNLSSLELGDSALYFCASSPQGAGTEAFFGQGTRLTVV.

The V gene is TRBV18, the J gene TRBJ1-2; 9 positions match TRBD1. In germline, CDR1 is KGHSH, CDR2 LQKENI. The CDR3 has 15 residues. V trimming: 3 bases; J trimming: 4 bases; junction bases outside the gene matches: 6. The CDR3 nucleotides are TGTGCCAGCTCACCCCGGGACAGGGCCCCCTATGGCTACACCTTC. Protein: CASSPRDRAPYGYTF.

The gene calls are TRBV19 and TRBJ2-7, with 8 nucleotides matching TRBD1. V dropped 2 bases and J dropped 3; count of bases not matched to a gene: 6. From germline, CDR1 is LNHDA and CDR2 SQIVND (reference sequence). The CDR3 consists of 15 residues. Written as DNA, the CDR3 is TGTGCCAGTAGTATATATAGGGACAGGCTCTACGAGCAGTACTTC. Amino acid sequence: CASSIYRDRLYEQYF.

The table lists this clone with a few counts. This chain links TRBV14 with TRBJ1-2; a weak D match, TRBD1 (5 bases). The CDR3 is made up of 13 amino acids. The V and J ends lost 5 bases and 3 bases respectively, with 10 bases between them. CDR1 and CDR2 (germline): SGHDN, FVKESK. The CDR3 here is CASSTGPYYGYTF. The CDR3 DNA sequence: TGTGCCAGCAGCACAGGACCCTACTATGGCTACACCTTC.

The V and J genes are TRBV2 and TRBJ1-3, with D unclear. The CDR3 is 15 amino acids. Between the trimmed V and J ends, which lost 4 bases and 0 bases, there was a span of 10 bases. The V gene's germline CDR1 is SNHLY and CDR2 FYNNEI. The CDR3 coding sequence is TGTGCCAGCAGTGCGGGTTACCCCTCTGGAAACACCATATATTTT. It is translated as CASSAGYPSGNTIYF.

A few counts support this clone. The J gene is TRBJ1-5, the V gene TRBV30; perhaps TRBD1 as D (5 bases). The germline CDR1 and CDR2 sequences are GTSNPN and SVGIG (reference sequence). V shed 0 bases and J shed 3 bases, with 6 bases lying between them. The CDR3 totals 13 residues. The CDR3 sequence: CAWSVQVNQPQHF. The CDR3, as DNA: TGTGCCTGGAGTGTACAGGTCAATCAGCCCCAGCATTTT.

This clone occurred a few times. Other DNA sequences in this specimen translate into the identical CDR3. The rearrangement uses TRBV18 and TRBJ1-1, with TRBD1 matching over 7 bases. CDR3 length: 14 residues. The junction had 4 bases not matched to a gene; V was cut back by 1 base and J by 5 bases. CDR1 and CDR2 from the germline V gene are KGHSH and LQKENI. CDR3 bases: TGTGCCAGCTCACCACAGGGGGCTTTAACTGAAGCTTTCTTT. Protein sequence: CASSPQGALTEAFF.

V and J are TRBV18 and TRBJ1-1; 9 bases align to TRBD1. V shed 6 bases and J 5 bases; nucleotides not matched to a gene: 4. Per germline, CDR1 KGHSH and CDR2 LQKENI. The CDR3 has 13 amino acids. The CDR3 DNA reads TGTGCCAGCTCTTCGACAGGGGGAACTGAAGCTTTCTTT. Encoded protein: CASSSTGGTEAFF.

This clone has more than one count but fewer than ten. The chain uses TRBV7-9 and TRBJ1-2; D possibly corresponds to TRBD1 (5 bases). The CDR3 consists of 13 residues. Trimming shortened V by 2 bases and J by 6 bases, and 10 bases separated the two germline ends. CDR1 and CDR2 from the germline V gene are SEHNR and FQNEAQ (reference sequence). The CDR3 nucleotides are TGTGCCAGCAGCTTACGAGGGACCCATGGCTACACCTTC. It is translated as CASSLRGTHGYTF.